This TCR beta chain was documented in a study of T cells in tumors after PD-1 blockade. From germline, CDR1 is MDHEN and CDR2 SYDVKM. The CDR3 totals 14 residues. J lost 8 bases, V lost 5 bases, and 8 bases had no gene match. Sequenced by immunoSEQ multiplex PCR; TCRdb stores in-frame clones only, minus some. This table has some 48,000 clones, 60% to 80% appearing once. The J gene is TRBJ1-4, the V gene TRBV28; 7 bases match TRBD1. The sequence derives from a human donor with basal cell carcinoma. Sequenced material: PBMCs, taken before anti-PD-1 treatment. The CDR3 here is CASSRDSGQEKLFF. The CDR3 DNA follows: TGTGCCAGCAGTCGGGACAGCGGCCAGGAAAAACTGTTTTTT.